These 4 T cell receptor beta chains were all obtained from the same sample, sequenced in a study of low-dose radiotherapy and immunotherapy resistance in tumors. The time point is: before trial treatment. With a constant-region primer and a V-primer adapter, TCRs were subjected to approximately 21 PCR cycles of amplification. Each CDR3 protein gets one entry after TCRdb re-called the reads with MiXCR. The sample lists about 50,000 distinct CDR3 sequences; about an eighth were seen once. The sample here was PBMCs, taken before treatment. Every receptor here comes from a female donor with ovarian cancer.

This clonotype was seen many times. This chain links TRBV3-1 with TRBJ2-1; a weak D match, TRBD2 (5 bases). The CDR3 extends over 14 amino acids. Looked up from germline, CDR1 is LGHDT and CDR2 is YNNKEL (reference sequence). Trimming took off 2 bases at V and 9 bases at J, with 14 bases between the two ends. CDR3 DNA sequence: TGTGCCAGCAGCCAACCCGGACCGGCGGGTGAGCAGTTCTTC. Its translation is CASSQPGPAGEQFF.

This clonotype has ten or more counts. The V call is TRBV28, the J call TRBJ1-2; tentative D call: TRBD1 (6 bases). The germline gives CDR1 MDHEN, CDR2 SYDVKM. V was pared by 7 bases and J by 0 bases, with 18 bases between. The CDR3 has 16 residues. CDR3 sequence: CASTLRGGLTNYGYTF. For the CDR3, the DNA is TGTGCCAGCACCCTGAGGGGGGGCCTGACTAACTATGGCTACACCTTC.

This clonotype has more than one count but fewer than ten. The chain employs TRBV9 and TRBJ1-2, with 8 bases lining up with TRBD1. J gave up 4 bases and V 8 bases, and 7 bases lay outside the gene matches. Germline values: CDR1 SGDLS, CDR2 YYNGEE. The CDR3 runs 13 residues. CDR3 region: CASSRTGSYGYTF. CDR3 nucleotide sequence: TGTGCCAGTTCTCGGACAGGGAGCTATGGCTACACCTTC.

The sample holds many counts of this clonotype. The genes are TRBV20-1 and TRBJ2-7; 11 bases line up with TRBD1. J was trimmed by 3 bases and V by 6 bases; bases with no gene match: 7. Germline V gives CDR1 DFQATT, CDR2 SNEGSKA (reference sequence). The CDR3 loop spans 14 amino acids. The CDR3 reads CSARPGTGGYEQYF. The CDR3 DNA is TGCAGTGCCAGACCCGGGACAGGGGGCTACGAGCAGTACTTC.